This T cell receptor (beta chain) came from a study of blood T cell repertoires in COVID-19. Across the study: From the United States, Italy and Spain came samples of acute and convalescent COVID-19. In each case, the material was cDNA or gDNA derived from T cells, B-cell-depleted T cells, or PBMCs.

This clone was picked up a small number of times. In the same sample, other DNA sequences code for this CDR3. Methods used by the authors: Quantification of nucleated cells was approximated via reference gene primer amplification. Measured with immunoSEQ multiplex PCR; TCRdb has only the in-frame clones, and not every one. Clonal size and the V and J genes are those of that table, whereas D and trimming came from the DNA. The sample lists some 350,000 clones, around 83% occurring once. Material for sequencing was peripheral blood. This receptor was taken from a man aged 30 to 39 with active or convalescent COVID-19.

The CDR3 loop is CACPGQGAGNTIYF. DNA of the CDR3: TGTGCCTGTCCTGGACAGGGGGCTGGAAACACCATATATTTT. J is TRBJ1-3 and V is TRBV30; 10 positions agree with TRBD1. This CDR3 comprises 14 residues. V dropped 6 bases and J dropped 2; count of bases not matched to a gene: 4. Germline V CDR1 and CDR2: GTSNPN, SVGIG (reference sequence).